The rows below give T cell receptor beta chains drawn from one sample of a study of shared clonotypes between healthy human individuals. Profiling relied on immunoSEQ multiplex PCR, and the TCRdb table lists in-frame clones only, not all of them. The sample contains some 2 million clones, 90% to 95% of which appear only once. The sequenced sample consisted of naive CD4+ T cells sorted from blood. The receptors come from a young man in good health. Each CDR3 is given with its conserved first and last residue. Fields, in order: CDR3 protein, CDR3 DNA, clone size, D gene, V gene, J gene. The D gene is left open where the match is weak. Rows give clone size only sometimes, using once, few, many, or a class for an expanded clone.

CDR3 protein: CASSLDQREKTDTQYF
CDR3 DNA: TGTGCCAGCAGCTTAGACCAGCGGGAGAAGACAGATACGCAGTATTTT
clone size: NA
D gene: TRBD2
V gene: TRBV7-2
J gene: TRBJ2-3

CDR3 protein: CASSHAGQGVEQYF
CDR3 DNA: TGTGCCAGCAGCCACGCTGGACAGGGGGTCGAGCAGTACTTC
clone size: NA
D gene: TRBD1
V gene: TRBV14
J gene: TRBJ2-7

CDR3 protein: CSVEGRGHGYTF
CDR3 DNA: TGCAGCGTTGAAGGCAGGGGGCATGGCTACACCTTC
clone size: NA
D gene: TRBD1
V gene: TRBV29-1
J gene: TRBJ1-2

CDR3 protein: CASSQLANRLATYYEQYF
CDR3 DNA: TGTGCCAGCAGCCAGTTGGCGAACAGACTAGCTACTTACTACGAGCAGTACTTC
clone size: NA
D gene: TRBD2
V gene: TRBV14
J gene: TRBJ2-7

CDR3 protein: CASSLDGLPYNEQFF
CDR3 DNA: TGCGCCAGCAGCTTGGACGGACTACCATACAATGAGCAGTTCTTC
clone size: NA
D gene: NA
V gene: TRBV5-1
J gene: TRBJ2-1

CDR3 protein: CAASSGGLGNTIYF
CDR3 DNA: TGTGCCGCATCCTCAGGGGGACTAGGAAACACCATATATTTT
clone size: NA
D gene: TRBD1
V gene: TRBV28
J gene: TRBJ1-3

CDR3 protein: CASSLLFRETQYF
CDR3 DNA: TGTGCCAGCAGCTTACTATTTAGGGAGACCCAGTACTTC
clone size: NA
D gene: NA
V gene: TRBV7-6
J gene: TRBJ2-5

CDR3 protein: CASSPGKGAGTDTQYF
CDR3 DNA: TGTGCCAGCAGCCCTGGAAAGGGGGCCGGCACAGATACGCAGTATTTT
clone size: NA
D gene: TRBD1
V gene: TRBV11-2
J gene: TRBJ2-3

CDR3 protein: CASSVDSGDPQYF
CDR3 DNA: TGTGCCAGCAGCGTCGATAGCGGCGATCCCCAGTACTTC
clone size: NA
D gene: NA
V gene: TRBV9
J gene: TRBJ2-5

CDR3 protein: CASSESSKGAYEQYF
CDR3 DNA: TGCGCCAGCAGTGAGTCGAGCAAGGGGGCTTACGAGCAGTACTTC
clone size: NA
D gene: TRBD1
V gene: TRBV10-1
J gene: TRBJ2-7

CDR3 protein: CASSFSWDGYTF
CDR3 DNA: TGTGCCAGCAGCTTTAGCTGGGATGGCTACACCTTC
clone size: NA
D gene: NA
V gene: TRBV5-6
J gene: TRBJ1-2

CDR3 protein: CASTRQGFPNSPLHF
CDR3 DNA: TGTGCCAGCACAAGACAGGGCTTCCCTAATTCACCCCTCCACTTT
clone size: NA
D gene: TRBD1
V gene: TRBV18
J gene: TRBJ1-6

CDR3 protein: CASSQDGGLAVVNEQFF
CDR3 DNA: TGCGCCAGCAGCCAAGATGGGGGACTAGCGGTAGTGAATGAGCAGTTCTTC
clone size: NA
D gene: TRBD2
V gene: TRBV4-1
J gene: TRBJ2-1

CDR3 protein: CASSSPLGTENTEAFF
CDR3 DNA: TGTGCCAGCAGCTCCCCCCTAGGGACAGAGAACACTGAAGCTTTCTTT
clone size: once
D gene: TRBD1
V gene: TRBV7-2
J gene: TRBJ1-1

CDR3 protein: CASSFSGQGGETQYF
CDR3 DNA: TGTGCCAGCAGCTTCTCGGGACAGGGCGGGGAGACCCAGTACTTC
clone size: NA
D gene: TRBD1
V gene: TRBV7-9
J gene: TRBJ2-5

CDR3 protein: CASSLDPTGNHNTEAFF
CDR3 DNA: TGTGCCAGCAGCTTAGACCCAACAGGGAACCATAACACTGAAGCTTTCTTT
clone size: NA
D gene: NA
V gene: TRBV7-2
J gene: TRBJ1-1

CDR3 protein: CASSYLLGAQNGYTF
CDR3 DNA: TGTGCCAGCAGTTACCTGCTGGGGGCGCAGAATGGCTACACCTTC
clone size: NA
D gene: NA
V gene: TRBV6-6
J gene: TRBJ1-2

CDR3 protein: CASSPLGEASNQPQHF
CDR3 DNA: TGTGCCAGCAGTCCTCTAGGGGAGGCGAGCAATCAGCCCCAGCATTTT
clone size: NA
D gene: NA
V gene: TRBV27
J gene: TRBJ1-5

CDR3 protein: CASSLQPQPNEKLFF
CDR3 DNA: TGCGCCAGCAGCTTGCAACCTCAACCCAATGAAAAACTGTTTTTT
clone size: NA
D gene: NA
V gene: TRBV5-1
J gene: TRBJ1-4

CDR3 protein: CASSYDREAAFF
CDR3 DNA: TGTGCCAGCAGTTACGACAGGGAGGCGGCTTTCTTT
clone size: NA
D gene: TRBD1
V gene: TRBV5-4
J gene: TRBJ1-1

CDR3 protein: CASSAGRVTEAFF
CDR3 DNA: TGCGCCAGCAGTGCGGGCAGGGTCACTGAAGCTTTCTTT
clone size: NA
D gene: NA
V gene: TRBV10-1
J gene: TRBJ1-1

CDR3 protein: CASSPNRGQNQPQHF
CDR3 DNA: TGTGCCAGCAGCCCAAACAGGGGTCAGAATCAGCCCCAGCATTTT
clone size: NA
D gene: TRBD1
V gene: TRBV28
J gene: TRBJ1-5

CDR3 protein: CASSQQGSEGSNQPQHF
CDR3 DNA: TGTGCCAGCTCACAACAGGGGAGCGAGGGAAGCAATCAGCCCCAGCATTTT
clone size: NA
D gene: TRBD1
V gene: TRBV18
J gene: TRBJ1-5

CDR3 protein: CASSQTGGDSYEQYF
CDR3 DNA: TGCGCCAGCAGCCAAACAGGGGGCGACTCCTACGAGCAGTACTTC
clone size: NA
D gene: TRBD1
V gene: TRBV5-1
J gene: TRBJ2-7

CDR3 protein: CASSQQGTDTEAFF
CDR3 DNA: TGTGCCAGCTCACAACAGGGAACCGACACTGAAGCTTTCTTT
clone size: NA
D gene: NA
V gene: TRBV18
J gene: TRBJ1-1

CDR3 protein: CASGLGLAKNTGELFF
CDR3 DNA: TGTGCTAGTGGTTTGGGACTAGCGAAAAACACCGGGGAGCTGTTTTTT
clone size: NA
D gene: TRBD2
V gene: TRBV12-5
J gene: TRBJ2-2

CDR3 protein: CASSTGQGGSYGYTF
CDR3 DNA: TGCGCCAGCAGCACGGGACAGGGCGGTAGCTATGGCTACACCTTC
clone size: NA
D gene: TRBD1
V gene: TRBV5-1
J gene: TRBJ1-2

CDR3 protein: CAWSGQGKGTNEKLFF
CDR3 DNA: TGTGCCTGGAGTGGCCAGGGGAAAGGGACTAATGAAAAACTGTTTTTT
clone size: NA
D gene: NA
V gene: TRBV30
J gene: TRBJ1-4

CDR3 protein: CASSQGRAGTGELFF
CDR3 DNA: TGTGCCAGCAGCCAAGGCAGGGCGGGGACCGGGGAGCTGTTTTTT
clone size: NA
D gene: NA
V gene: TRBV14
J gene: TRBJ2-2

CDR3 protein: CASSALTGGTGTDTQYF
CDR3 DNA: TGTGCCAGCAGTGCCCTCACAGGGGGAACGGGAACAGATACGCAGTATTTT
clone size: NA
D gene: TRBD1
V gene: TRBV6-1
J gene: TRBJ2-3

CDR3 protein: CASSLVRVLSYEQYF
CDR3 DNA: TGTGCCAGCAGCTTAGTCAGGGTTCTTTCCTACGAGCAGTACTTC
clone size: NA
D gene: NA
V gene: TRBV7-4
J gene: TRBJ2-7

CDR3 protein: CASSSPGQGAGYEQYF
CDR3 DNA: TGTGCCAGCAGTTCCCCCGGACAGGGGGCAGGCTACGAGCAGTACTTC
clone size: NA
D gene: TRBD1
V gene: TRBV28
J gene: TRBJ2-7

CDR3 protein: CASRRPLQQQNYGYTF
CDR3 DNA: TGTGCCAGCCGACGACCCCTACAACAGCAAAACTATGGCTACACCTTC
clone size: NA
D gene: NA
V gene: TRBV6-6
J gene: TRBJ1-2

CDR3 protein: CASSPGGSNEKLFF
CDR3 DNA: TGTGCCAGCAGCCCAGGGGGGTCGAATGAAAAACTGTTTTTT
clone size: once
D gene: TRBD1
V gene: TRBV5-4
J gene: TRBJ1-4

CDR3 protein: CASSPRGLAGGADTQYF
CDR3 DNA: TGTGCCAGCTCACCACGAGGACTAGCGGGAGGGGCAGATACGCAGTATTTT
clone size: NA
D gene: TRBD2
V gene: TRBV18
J gene: TRBJ2-3

CDR3 protein: CASSYSGRTLGDTQYF
CDR3 DNA: TGTGCCAGCAGTTACTCGGGCAGAACATTAGGAGATACGCAGTATTTT
clone size: NA
D gene: NA
V gene: TRBV6-6
J gene: TRBJ2-3

CDR3 protein: CASSAGQENEKLFF
CDR3 DNA: TGCGCCAGCAGCGCGGGACAGGAGAATGAAAAACTGTTTTTT
clone size: NA
D gene: TRBD1
V gene: TRBV5-1
J gene: TRBJ1-4

CDR3 protein: CAWSVFWGEADTQYF
CDR3 DNA: TGTGCCTGGAGTGTCTTTTGGGGGGAAGCGGATACGCAGTATTTT
clone size: NA
D gene: NA
V gene: TRBV30
J gene: TRBJ2-3

CDR3 protein: CASSHRGVLGGTGSYEQYF
CDR3 DNA: TGCGCCAGCAGCCACCGGGGGGTCCTGGGAGGGACAGGAAGCTACGAGCAGTACTTC
clone size: NA
D gene: NA
V gene: TRBV4-1
J gene: TRBJ2-7

CDR3 protein: CASSYSFQGRLFF
CDR3 DNA: TGTGCCAGCAGTTACTCCTTCCAGGGTCGACTGTTTTTT
clone size: NA
D gene: NA
V gene: TRBV6-5
J gene: TRBJ1-4

CDR3 protein: CASMMGAPGANVLTF
CDR3 DNA: TGTGCCAGCATGATGGGGGCCCCTGGGGCCAACGTCCTGACTTTC
clone size: NA
D gene: NA
V gene: TRBV2
J gene: TRBJ2-6